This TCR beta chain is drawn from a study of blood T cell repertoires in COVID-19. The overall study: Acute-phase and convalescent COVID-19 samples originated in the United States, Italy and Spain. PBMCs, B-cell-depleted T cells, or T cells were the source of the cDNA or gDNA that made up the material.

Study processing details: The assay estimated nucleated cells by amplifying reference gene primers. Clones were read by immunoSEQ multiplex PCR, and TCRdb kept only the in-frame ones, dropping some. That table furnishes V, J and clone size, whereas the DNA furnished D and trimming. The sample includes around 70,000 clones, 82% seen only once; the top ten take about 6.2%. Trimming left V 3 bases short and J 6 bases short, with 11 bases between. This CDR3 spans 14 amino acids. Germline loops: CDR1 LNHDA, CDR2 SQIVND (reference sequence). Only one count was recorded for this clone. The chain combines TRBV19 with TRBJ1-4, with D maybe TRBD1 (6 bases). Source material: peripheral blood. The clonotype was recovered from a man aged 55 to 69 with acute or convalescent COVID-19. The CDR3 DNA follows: TGTGCCAGTAGTATGGCACAGGGATATGAAAAACTGTTTTTT. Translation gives CASSMAQGYEKLFF. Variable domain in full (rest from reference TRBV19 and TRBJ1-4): DGGITQSPKYLFRKEGQNVTLSCEQNLNHDAMYWYRQDPGQGLRLIYYSQIVNDFQKGDIAEGYSVSREKKESFPLTVTSAQKNPTAFYLCASSMAQGYEKLFFGSGTQLSVL.